Each of the 14 T cell receptor beta chains below was sequenced from the same sample in a study of blood T cell repertoires in COVID-19. This table comes from immunoSEQ multiplex PCR, and its TCRdb copy is limited to in-frame clones, with some not included. In the table there are over 200,000 clones, 87% of which are singletons. Input material: PBMCs or T cells enriched from blood (not recorded which). These receptors were collected from a man younger than 45 who had recovered from COVID-19.

This chain uses TRBV28 with TRBJ1-1; possible D gene TRBD1, 5 bases. The ends were cut back, 9 bases at V and 0 bases at J, with 14 bases in the middle. Germline assignment: CDR1 MDHEN and CDR2 SYDVKM. The CDR3 is made up of 14 amino acids. The CDR3: CASGGNSMNTEAFF. CDR3 nucleotides: TGTGCCAGTGGGGGGAACAGCATGAACACTGAAGCTTTCTTT.

This clone was detected only once. The V gene is TRBV16, the J gene TRBJ1-2; 12 nucleotides match TRBD1. Germline loops: CDR1 KGHSY, CDR2 FQNENV. The CDR3 covers 14 residues. Unmatched junction bases numbered 4, after V lost 4 bases and J lost 7 bases. CDR3 nucleotides: TGTGCCAGCAGCCTGGGACAGGGGGCGTTTGGCTACACCTTC. Encoded protein: CASSLGQGAFGYTF.

This chain uses TRBV5-1 with TRBJ2-2; 7 positions match TRBD2. CDR3 length: 17 amino acids. V gave up 1 base and J gave up 0 bases; unmatched junction bases: 6. Germline V gives CDR1 SGHRS, CDR2 YFSETQ. CDR3: CASSLRASGPNTGELFF. CDR3 in DNA: TGCGCCAGCAGCTTGAGGGCTAGCGGTCCGAACACCGGGGAGCTGTTTTTT.

This chain uses TRBV20-1 with TRBJ1-2, with 7 bases lining up with TRBD1. This CDR3 is built from 14 residues. The germline CDR1 and CDR2 sequences are DFQATT and SNEGSKA (reference sequence). The J segment lost 6 bases and the V segment lost 3 bases, leaving 10 bases of the junction unmatched. The CDR3 loop reads CSASTGTDKNGYTF. DNA of the CDR3: TGCAGTGCTAGTACTGGGACAGATAAAAATGGCTACACCTTC.

J is TRBJ2-7 and V is TRBV12-5; no reliable D call. V was trimmed by 0 bases and J by 2 bases, leaving 20 bases between them. This CDR3 spans 18 amino acids. CDR1 is LGHNT, CDR2 FRNRAP, per germline. In DNA, the CDR3 is TGTGCTAGTGGTTTGGTACTGAGGCAGACGAATTCAACCTACGAGCAGTACTTC. Translated, it gives CASGLVLRQTNSTYEQYF.

The chain uses TRBV2 and TRBJ1-5, with a possible D match to TRBD1 (5 bases). The CDR3 consists of 13 residues. Germline-derived CDR1 and CDR2 are SNHLY and FYNNEI. Trimming removed 4 bases from V and 6 bases from J, with 10 bases in between. The CDR3 nucleotides read TGTGCCAGCAGTGTCCAGGGAACTCAGCCCCAGCATTTT. Its translation: CASSVQGTQPQHF.

The CDR3 DNA reads as TGTGCCAGTAGTATGGGGGCGTTTGGTACAGATACGCAGTATTTT. Its protein product is CASSMGAFGTDTQYF. This chain joins TRBV19 and TRBJ2-3; tentatively, D is TRBD1 (6 bases). The germline CDR1 and CDR2 sequences are LNHDA and SQIVND (reference sequence). There are 15 residues in the CDR3. Deletions cut 3 bases from V and 3 bases from J, with 13 bases between.

The genes are TRBV7-9 and TRBJ1-2, with 7 bases lining up with TRBD1. The CDR3 contains 14 residues. CDR1 SEHNR and CDR2 FQNEAQ come from the germline V gene (reference sequence). V lost 5 bases to trimming and J lost 3 bases; unmatched junction nucleotides: 6. DNA for the CDR3: TGTGCCAGCAGCCCAACAGGGGTTCACTATGGCTACACCTTC. It translates to CASSPTGVHYGYTF. Based on the CDR3 plus reference TRBV7-9 and TRBJ1-2, the full variable domain is DTGVSQNPRHKITKRGQNVTFRCDPISEHNRLYWYRQTLGQGPEFLTYFQNEAQLEKSRLLSDRFSAERPKGSFSTLEIQRTEQGDSAMYLCASSPTGVHYGYTFGSGTRLTVV.

CDR3 bases: TGCGCCAGCAGCCAAGACAGTCGTAATGAAAAACTGTTTTTT. It encodes CASSQDSRNEKLFF. The chain links TRBV4-3 to TRBJ1-4; D not certain. Trimming took 0 bases from V and 4 from J, leaving 6 bases between them. CDR1 and CDR2 from the germline V gene are LGHNA and YSLEER. This CDR3 has 14 residues.

The chain joins TRBV28 to TRBJ2-3; D gene unclear. Trimming cost V 1 base and J 4 bases, with 3 bases left between them. CDR3 length: 12 amino acids. CDR1 is MDHEN and CDR2 is SYDVKM in the germline V gene. CDR3 in amino acids: CASSLSADTQYF. The CDR3 region has the DNA TGTGCCAGCAGTTTATCCGCAGATACGCAGTATTTT.

The V and J genes are TRBV19 and TRBJ1-2; 9 bases align to TRBD1. The germline V gene encodes CDR1 LNHDA and CDR2 SQIVND (reference sequence). The CDR3 contains 15 residues. Losses at the gene ends were 10 bases for V and 6 bases for J; bases not matched to a gene: 15. The CDR3 region is CATHSDLGTGNGYTF. The CDR3 bases are TGTGCCACCCACTCCGATCTCGGGACAGGGAATGGCTACACCTTC. Based on the CDR3 plus reference TRBV19 and TRBJ1-2, the full variable domain is DGGITQSPKYLFRKEGQNVTLSCEQNLNHDAMYWYRQDPGQGLRLIYYSQIVNDFQKGDIAEGYSVSREKKESFPLTVTSAQKNPTAFYLCATHSDLGTGNGYTFGSGTRLTVV.

The J gene is TRBJ2-5, the V gene TRBV24-1, with TRBD1 matching over 8 bases. With V trimmed by 0 bases and J by 4 bases, 6 bases remained unmatched. CDR3 length: 16 amino acids. CDR1 and CDR2 (germline): KGHDR, SFDVKD. The CDR3 protein is CATSDLGQGGVETQYF. In nucleotides, the CDR3 is TGTGCCACCAGTGATTTGGGACAGGGTGGGGTAGAGACCCAGTACTTC.

The chain employs TRBV7-6 and TRBJ2-7; tentatively, D is TRBD2 (6 bases). From germline, CDR1 is SGHVS and CDR2 FNYEAQ. This CDR3 spans 15 amino acids. V lost 0 bases, J lost 2 bases, and 11 bases lay in between. DNA for the CDR3: TGTGCCAGCAGCTTAGCGCGGGGTACAACCTACGAGCAGTACTTC. Translating gives CASSLARGTTYEQYF. Looking up the rest from reference TRBV7-6 and TRBJ2-7 gives the full variable domain: GAGVSQSPRYKVTKRGQDVALRCDPISGHVSLYWYRQALGQGPEFLTYFNYEAQQDKSGLPNDRFSAERPEGSISTLTIQRTEQRDSAMYRCASSLARGTTYEQYFGPGTRLTVT.

This clone came up a few times. The gene calls are TRBV4-1 and TRBJ1-5, with D possibly TRBD1 on 5 matching bases. V lost 0 bases and J lost 6, with 12 bases in between. CDR1 is MGHRA and CDR2 is YSYEKL in the germline V gene. The CDR3 is 15 amino acids. The CDR3: CASSQDSGRAQPQHF. The CDR3 nucleotides are TGCGCCAGCAGCCAAGATTCGGGCAGGGCTCAGCCCCAGCATTTT.